The 31 T cell receptor beta chains in this list originate from one sample, sequenced in a study of shared clonotypes between healthy human individuals. TCRdb's table, derived via immunoSEQ multiplex PCR, lists solely in-frame clones and lacks some. In the table there are about a million clones, 70% to 80% of which are singletons. Sequencing was done on a sample of memory CD4+ T cells from PBMCs. Subset noted: CD45RA-negative fraction. The source of these receptors is a man between 18 and 29 years old in good health. Some clones in this sample may be carry-over from other donors' samples.

Notes on this clone: The same CDR3 can be traced to other DNA sequences in this sample. This sequence joins TRBV9 and TRBJ1-1; no clear D. The CDR3 contains 14 residues. Germline-derived CDR1 and CDR2 are SGDLS and YYNGEE. The ends were cut back, 2 bases at V and 1 base at J, with 9 bases in the middle. The CDR3 region is CASSVGTANTEAFF. The CDR3 nucleotides read TGTGCCAGCAGCGTGGGCACCGCGAACACTGAAGCTTTCTTT. Together with reference TRBV9 and TRBJ1-1, the CDR3 gives the full variable domain: DSGVTQTPKHLITATGQRVTLRCSPRSGDLSVYWYQQSLDQGLQFLIQYYNGEERAKGNILERFSAQQFPDLHSELNLSSLELGDSALYFCASSVGTANTEAFFGQGTRLTVV.

The rearrangement joins TRBV28 to TRBJ1-5; 7 bases align to TRBD1. This CDR3 region has 14 residues. V was clipped by 6 bases and J by 4 bases; unmatched bases: 6. Per the germline V gene, CDR1 is MDHEN and CDR2 is SYDVKM. CDR3 bases: TGTGCCAGCAGGGGGACAGCAAGAAATCAGCCCCAGCATTTT. Its protein product is CASRGTARNQPQHF.

The rearrangement links TRBV5-6 to TRBJ1-2; TRBD1 is a possible D gene (5 bases). This CDR3 is 17 amino acids long. Germline CDR1 SGHDT, CDR2 YYEEEE. V was cut by 4 bases and J by 3 bases, with 22 bases left in between. For the CDR3, the DNA is TGTGCCAGCAGCATCTCCAGGGTCAGGAGTGGTTACTATGGCTACACCTTC. It translates to CASSISRVRSGYYGYTF.

A remark on this clone: A much larger clone lies a single base off, so this may be a read error. Other DNA sequences in the sample encode the same CDR3. This rearrangement joins TRBV7-9 to TRBJ2-7; 8 bases fit TRBD1. The CDR3 is made up of 13 amino acids. The germline V gene encodes CDR1 SEHNR and CDR2 FQNEAQ (reference sequence). V was clipped by 6 bases and J by 4 bases; unmatched bases: 5. DNA of the CDR3: TGTGCCAGCAGGGGGCAGGGGGCTTACGAGCAGTACTTC. It specifies CASRGQGAYEQYF.

This chain joins TRBV7-3 and TRBJ2-5; 8 bases agree with TRBD2. This CDR3 comprises 18 residues. Trimming removed 5 bases from V and 4 bases from J; junction bases left unmatched: 18. The germline V gene has CDR1 SGHTA and CDR2 FQGTGA. As DNA, the CDR3 is TGTGCCAGCAGCCCCACCCCAAGCGGGAGTGTAGGGGGAGAGACCCAGTACTTC. Protein product: CASSPTPSGSVGGETQYF.

The DNA for the CDR3 is TGTGCCAGTAGTCGGAGCGGAGTTTACAATGAGCAGTTCTTC. It specifies CASSRSGVYNEQFF. V usage is TRBV19 and J usage is TRBJ2-1; tentative D call: TRBD2 (5 bases). V lost 5 bases to trimming and J lost 4 bases, with 12 bases between them. Germline lookup yields CDR1 LNHDA and CDR2 SQIVND (reference sequence). CDR3 length equals 14 residues. The entire variable domain, with the rest obtained from reference TRBV19 and TRBJ2-1, is as follows: DGGITQSPKYLFRKEGQNVTLSCEQNLNHDAMYWYRQDPGQGLRLIYYSQIVNDFQKGDIAEGYSVSREKKESFPLTVTSAQKNPTAFYLCASSRSGVYNEQFFGPGTRLTVL.

This chain links TRBV6-6 with TRBJ1-2; D uncertain. Germline V gene lookup returns CDR1 MNHNY and CDR2 SVGAGI (reference sequence). The CDR3 spans 15 residues. V lost 0 bases to trimming and J lost 2 bases, with 10 bases between them. The CDR3 spells CASSYSNTGNYGYTF. DNA for the CDR3: TGTGCCAGCAGTTACTCAAATACGGGAAACTATGGCTACACCTTC.

Regarding this clone: Other DNA sequences in this specimen translate into the identical CDR3. The J gene is TRBJ1-3, the V gene TRBV11-1; perhaps TRBD1 as D (5 bases). The V end was cut by 2 bases, the J end by 4 bases, with 9 bases between. In germline, CDR1 is SGHAT, CDR2 FQDESV (reference sequence). The CDR3 length is 14 residues. The CDR3: CASSLQGSGNTIYF. Here the CDR3 DNA reads TGTGCCAGCAGCTTACAGGGATCCGGAAACACCATATATTTT.

This chain uses TRBV6-4 with TRBJ1-5, with D possibly TRBD1 on 6 matching bases. Trimming shortened V by 0 bases and J by 6 bases, and 9 bases separated the two germline ends. CDR1 and CDR2 from the germline V gene are MRHNA and SNTAGT. This CDR3 has 14 amino acids. As DNA, the CDR3 is TGTGCCAGCAGTGACTCAGCGGGGGCTCAGCCCCAGCATTTT. Its translation: CASSDSAGAQPQHF.

The V and J genes are TRBV5-1 and TRBJ2-7, with D hard to call. The V and J ends lost 0 bases and 6 bases respectively, with 13 bases between them. The V gene's germline CDR1 is SGHRS and CDR2 YFSETQ. The CDR3 is 14 residues long. The chain's CDR3 is CASSLGWVGSEQYF. As DNA, the CDR3 is TGCGCCAGCAGCTTGGGATGGGTGGGCTCCGAGCAGTACTTC.

This chain joins TRBV5-4 and TRBJ2-5, with D possibly being TRBD1 (5 bases). V lost 0 bases, J lost 4 bases, and 13 bases lay in between. Germline values: CDR1 SGHNT, CDR2 YYREEE (reference sequence). The CDR3 is 15 residues long. The CDR3: CASSLDRSQGETQYF. DNA of the CDR3: TGTGCCAGCAGCTTGGATCGCAGTCAGGGAGAGACCCAGTACTTC. Variable domain in full (rest from reference TRBV5-4 and TRBJ2-5): ETGVTQSPTHLIKTRGQQVTLRCSSQSGHNTVSWYQQALGQGPQFIFQYYREEENGRGNFPPRFSGLQFPNYSSELNVNALELDDSALYLCASSLDRSQGETQYFGPGTRLLVL.

This clone was seen a handful of times. This sequence joins TRBV28 and TRBJ2-4; D perhaps matches TRBD2 (5 bases). This CDR3 is 15 amino acids long. The germline V and J ends were trimmed by 5 bases and 6 bases, with 17 bases remaining between them. The V gene's germline CDR1 is MDHEN and CDR2 SYDVKM. Here the CDR3 DNA reads TGTGCCAGCAGTCCGCACGGAGGAACGGGAAACATTCAGTACTTC. It codes for CASSPHGGTGNIQYF. Together with reference TRBV28 and TRBJ2-4, the CDR3 gives the full variable domain: DVKVTQSSRYLVKRTGEKVFLECVQDMDHENMFWYRQDPGLGLRLIYFSYDVKMKEKGDIPEGYSVSREKKERFSLILESASTNQTSMYLCASSPHGGTGNIQYFGAGTRLSVL.

The CDR3, as DNA: TGTGCCAGCAGCAACCGGGACTTCAATGAGCAGTTCTTC. This sequence encodes CASSNRDFNEQFF. This sequence joins TRBV11-3 and TRBJ2-1; perhaps TRBD2 as D (6 bases). The length of the CDR3 is 13 residues. V was pared by 5 bases and J by 6 bases, with 11 bases between. Germline V gene sequence: CDR1 SGHNT, CDR2 YENEEA.

The chain couples TRBV28 to TRBJ1-2, with D unclear. The V and J ends lost 2 bases and 7 bases respectively, with 11 bases between them. Germline lookup yields CDR1 MDHEN and CDR2 SYDVKM. The CDR3 totals 13 residues. CDR3 residues: CASSLRQLGGYTF. The CDR3 DNA is TGTGCCAGCAGTTTAAGACAACTCGGTGGCTACACCTTC.

The rearrangement joins TRBV15 to TRBJ1-2; D is unclear. The CDR3 is 12 amino acids. Germline V gene data show CDR1 as LNHNV and CDR2 as YYDKDF (reference sequence). The germline V and J ends were trimmed by 0 bases and 4 bases, with 3 bases remaining between them. In DNA, the CDR3 is TGTGCCACCAGCAGAGAGACCTATGGCTACACCTTC. This sequence encodes CATSRETYGYTF. Variable domain in full (rest from reference TRBV15 and TRBJ1-2): DAMVIQNPRYQVTQFGKPVTLSCSQTLNHNVMYWYQQKSSQAPKLLFHYYDKDFNNEADTPDNFQSRRPNTSFCFLDIRSPGLGDTAMYLCATSRETYGYTFGSGTRLTVV.

This clone was seen a single time. This chain connects TRBV12-5 to TRBJ2-3, with a tentative D call TRBD2 (5 bases). The CDR3 runs 16 residues. Trimming took 5 bases from V and 2 from J, leaving 17 bases between them. CDR1 LGHNT and CDR2 FRNRAP come from the germline V gene. CDR3: CASGAGLFPSTDTQYF. CDR3 DNA: TGTGCTAGTGGTGCCGGACTTTTTCCGTCCACAGATACGCAGTATTTT.

The rearrangement uses TRBV27 and TRBJ1-3; perhaps TRBD1 as D (5 bases). CDR3 length: 14 residues. The germline V gene has CDR1 MNHEY and CDR2 SMNVEV (reference sequence). Trimming removed 7 bases at V and 0 bases at J, with 10 bases between. For the CDR3, the DNA is TGTGCCAGCAAACCAGGGTACTCTGGAAACACCATATATTTT. Translated, it gives CASKPGYSGNTIYF.

This clone is a singleton in its sample. J is TRBJ2-3 and V is TRBV19, with unresolved D. The CDR3 length is 13 residues. Trimming took off 6 bases at V and 0 bases at J, with 7 bases between the two ends. Germline V gives CDR1 LNHDA, CDR2 SQIVND (reference sequence). CDR3 sequence reads: CASRTGSTDTQYF. The CDR3 DNA follows: TGTGCCAGTAGGACCGGGAGCACAGATACGCAGTATTTT.

This CDR3 is CASSPTLAGRDNEQFF. The DNA for the CDR3 is TGTGCCAGCAGCCCCACCCTAGCGGGGAGAGACAATGAGCAGTTCTTC. This sequence joins TRBV7-3 and TRBJ2-1, with 9 bases identical to TRBD2. J gave up 5 bases and V 5 bases, and 10 bases lay outside the gene matches. Germline CDR1 and CDR2: SGHTA and FQGTGA. The CDR3 is 16 residues long.

This CDR3 is CASSGGRSSGANVLTF. The DNA of the CDR3 is TGCGCCAGCAGCGGAGGGCGCAGCTCTGGGGCCAACGTCCTGACTTTC. V gene TRBV5-1 combines with J gene TRBJ2-6; the D gene is possibly TRBD2 (6 bases). V lost 4 bases and J lost 0, with 11 bases in between. This CDR3 contains 16 residues. Germline V gene sequence: CDR1 SGHRS, CDR2 YFSETQ. The whole variable domain, filled in from reference TRBV5-1 and TRBJ2-6, reads KAGVTQTPRYLIKTRGQQVTLSCSPISGHRSVSWYQQTPGQGLQFLFEYFSETQRNKGNFPGRFSGRQFSNSRSEMNVSTLELGDSALYLCASSGGRSSGANVLTFGAGSRLTVL.

The chain has TRBV5-1 and TRBJ2-3; D is possibly TRBD1 (6 bases). The CDR3 runs 14 residues. CDR1 SGHRS and CDR2 YFSETQ come from the germline V gene. V was shortened by 4 bases and J by 2 bases, with 11 bases between the two germline ends. The DNA of the CDR3 is TGCGCCAGCAGCGCAGGACAGTACACAGATACGCAGTATTTT. Its translation is CASSAGQYTDTQYF.

This clone was detected once. The CDR3 protein is CASSFLRDSTDTQYF. Here the CDR3 DNA reads TGTGCCAGCAGTTTCTTGCGGGACAGCACAGATACGCAGTATTTT. The chain carries TRBV27 and TRBJ2-3; possible D gene TRBD2, 6 bases. The CDR3 extends over 15 amino acids. V was shortened by 3 bases and J by 0 bases, with 10 bases between the two germline ends. Germline CDR1 reads MNHEY; CDR2 reads SMNVEV (reference sequence).

The V and J genes are TRBV9 and TRBJ1-5; no clear D gene. This CDR3 contains 9 residues. Germline V gene data show CDR1 as SGDLS and CDR2 as YYNGEE. CDR3 DNA: TGTGCTAGCCGGCAGTCCCAGCATTTT. Translating gives CASRQSQHF.

CDR3 sequence: CASSSRTLQETQYF. In DNA form, the CDR3 reads TGTGCCAGCAGCTCTCGGACACTCCAAGAGACCCAGTACTTC. The chain links TRBV7-9 to TRBJ2-5; D may be TRBD1 (5 bases). The CDR3 is 14 residues long. The germline V gene has CDR1 SEHNR and CDR2 FQNEAQ (reference sequence). With 4 bases removed from V and 1 base from J, the gap between germline ends came to 10 bases.

This sequence joins TRBV5-4 and TRBJ2-5; D remains unclear. Trimming removed 2 bases from V and 1 base from J, with 12 bases in between. The CDR3 runs 15 residues. Germline values: CDR1 SGHNT, CDR2 YYREEE (reference sequence). The DNA of the CDR3 is TGTGCCAGCAGCTTAATCTCACGGAGCCAAGAGACCCAGTACTTC. Its protein is CASSLISRSQETQYF.

The rearrangement links TRBV15 to TRBJ2-5; 7 nucleotides line up with TRBD2. Trimming took 0 bases from V and 3 from J; bases not matched to a gene: 4. The CDR3 sequence is 15 residues long. CDR1 is LNHNV, CDR2 YYDKDF, per germline (reference sequence). CDR3 DNA sequence: TGTGCCACCAGCAGAGACCCCAGCGGGAAAGAGACCCAGTACTTC. This codes for CATSRDPSGKETQYF.

The chain is built from TRBV19 and TRBJ2-3; D is perhaps TRBD1 (5 bases). V lost 5 bases to trimming and J lost 0 bases, with 9 bases between them. Germline values: CDR1 LNHDA, CDR2 SQIVND (reference sequence). This CDR3 has 14 residues. The CDR3 coding sequence is TGTGCCAGTAGTCAGGGAAAAAGCACAGATACGCAGTATTTT. Protein sequence: CASSQGKSTDTQYF.

The chain joins TRBV7-3 to TRBJ1-5; TRBD1 is a possible D gene (5 bases). Germline CDR1 reads SGHTA; CDR2 reads FQGTGA. Trimming took 2 bases from V and 9 from J, leaving 11 bases between them. CDR3 length: 13 amino acids. The CDR3 sequence is CASSLEEGAPQHF. Written as DNA, the CDR3 is TGTGCCAGCAGCTTAGAAGAAGGGGCGCCCCAGCATTTT.

This chain connects TRBV20-1 to TRBJ2-1; D ambiguous. From germline, CDR1 is DFQATT and CDR2 SNEGSKA (reference sequence). This CDR3 region has 11 residues. V was clipped by 5 bases and J by 7 bases, with 9 bases between them. CDR3 sequence: CSAQDRNEQFF. In DNA form, the CDR3 reads TGCAGTGCTCAGGACCGGAATGAGCAGTTCTTC.

V is TRBV11-3 and J is TRBJ1-3; D not resolved. Per the germline V gene, CDR1 is SGHNT and CDR2 is YENEEA. The CDR3 has 13 amino acids. V shed 5 bases and J shed 1 base, with 6 bases lying between them. This CDR3 reads CASSPRSGNTIYF. In DNA form, the CDR3 reads TGTGCCAGCAGCCCCAGGTCTGGAAACACCATATATTTT.

This clone was counted between two and nine times. The chain employs TRBV28 and TRBJ1-2; 8 bases agree with TRBD1. The germline gives CDR1 MDHEN, CDR2 SYDVKM. With 5 bases clipped from V and 5 bases from J, the junction kept 7 bases outside the gene matches. The CDR3 spans 14 residues. This CDR3 is CASSRQGMSYGYTF. The CDR3 DNA sequence: TGTGCCAGCAGTAGACAGGGGATGAGTTATGGCTACACCTTC.